This T cell receptor beta chain was recovered during a study of blood T cell repertoires in COVID-19 (TCRdb year 2020). For context, the study as a whole: Samples from collaborators originated in the United States, Italy and Spain and spanned both the acute and convalescent phases of COVID-19. The prospective study material was composed of cDNA or gDNA derived from T cells, B-cell-depleted T cells, or PBMCs. The dataset comprised deeply sampled blood TCRbeta repertoires from subjects exposed to, actively infected with, or recovered from COVID-19. The repertoires were released in a freely available public database meant as a resource for research on the immune response to SARS-CoV-2. The samples were drawn from two sources: the first 160 participants of the ongoing ImmuneRACE study, and 950 to 1,500 subjects contributed by 6 global collaborators. Nearly every sample came with metadata listing a de-identified subject ID, COVID-19 status, age in years and sex. Where available, HLA class I and class II types were obtained from metadata supplied by the sample provider rather than from assay-based typing. The study at large found these results: The amount of clinical and demographic metadata varied by source and participant and was provided uncurated.

The immunoSEQ Assay, a bias-controlled multiplex PCR, was used to amplify TCRbeta CDR3 regions from genomic DNA. The authors' analysis ran thus. The number of nucleated cells in each sample was estimated by amplification of reference gene primers within the assay. Sequence reads were collapsed and filtered to measure the absolute abundance of every unique TCRbeta CDR3 rearrangement. For each sample, productive Simpson clonality was calculated by taking the square root of Simpson's diversity index across productive rearrangements. In its TCRdb copy, this immuneACCESS table keeps in-frame sequences only and misses some clones. Where compared with another copy, unresolved V genes explain less than half of these, and the others have no known cause. That table gives V, J and clone size, and the DNA gave D and trimming. In this sample the table shows around 24,000 clones, around 90% of which occur a single time. The top ten clones comprise approximately 1.7% of the sample.

The germline V gene (reference sequence) provides CDR1 MNHEY and CDR2 SMNVEV. V has 0 bases trimmed and J has 6 bases trimmed; junction bases matching no gene number 2. The CDR3 holds 15 amino acids from the cysteine to the phenylalanine. The entry retains the CDR3 DNA only, 45 bases that are in frame from base 1. The collaborating institutions used their own protocols to collect whole blood in K2EDTA tubes. For TCRbeta analysis, collaborators shipped samples in one of three forms: frozen whole blood, isolated PBMCs, or DNA extracted from either of those sample types. For this clone: The clone's antigen remains unknown. It has no much larger one-base neighbor in the sample; base qualities were not kept.

Recombination linked TRBV27 to TRBJ2-2, and TRBD2 aligns with 9 junction nucleotides. The sample consisted of peripheral blood. This receptor was taken from a woman aged 55-75 years with active COVID-19. The CDR3 here reads CASSLSWTSAGELFF. The nucleotide sequence reads TGTGCCAGCAGTTTATCGTGGACTAGCGCCGGGGAGCTGTTTTTT.